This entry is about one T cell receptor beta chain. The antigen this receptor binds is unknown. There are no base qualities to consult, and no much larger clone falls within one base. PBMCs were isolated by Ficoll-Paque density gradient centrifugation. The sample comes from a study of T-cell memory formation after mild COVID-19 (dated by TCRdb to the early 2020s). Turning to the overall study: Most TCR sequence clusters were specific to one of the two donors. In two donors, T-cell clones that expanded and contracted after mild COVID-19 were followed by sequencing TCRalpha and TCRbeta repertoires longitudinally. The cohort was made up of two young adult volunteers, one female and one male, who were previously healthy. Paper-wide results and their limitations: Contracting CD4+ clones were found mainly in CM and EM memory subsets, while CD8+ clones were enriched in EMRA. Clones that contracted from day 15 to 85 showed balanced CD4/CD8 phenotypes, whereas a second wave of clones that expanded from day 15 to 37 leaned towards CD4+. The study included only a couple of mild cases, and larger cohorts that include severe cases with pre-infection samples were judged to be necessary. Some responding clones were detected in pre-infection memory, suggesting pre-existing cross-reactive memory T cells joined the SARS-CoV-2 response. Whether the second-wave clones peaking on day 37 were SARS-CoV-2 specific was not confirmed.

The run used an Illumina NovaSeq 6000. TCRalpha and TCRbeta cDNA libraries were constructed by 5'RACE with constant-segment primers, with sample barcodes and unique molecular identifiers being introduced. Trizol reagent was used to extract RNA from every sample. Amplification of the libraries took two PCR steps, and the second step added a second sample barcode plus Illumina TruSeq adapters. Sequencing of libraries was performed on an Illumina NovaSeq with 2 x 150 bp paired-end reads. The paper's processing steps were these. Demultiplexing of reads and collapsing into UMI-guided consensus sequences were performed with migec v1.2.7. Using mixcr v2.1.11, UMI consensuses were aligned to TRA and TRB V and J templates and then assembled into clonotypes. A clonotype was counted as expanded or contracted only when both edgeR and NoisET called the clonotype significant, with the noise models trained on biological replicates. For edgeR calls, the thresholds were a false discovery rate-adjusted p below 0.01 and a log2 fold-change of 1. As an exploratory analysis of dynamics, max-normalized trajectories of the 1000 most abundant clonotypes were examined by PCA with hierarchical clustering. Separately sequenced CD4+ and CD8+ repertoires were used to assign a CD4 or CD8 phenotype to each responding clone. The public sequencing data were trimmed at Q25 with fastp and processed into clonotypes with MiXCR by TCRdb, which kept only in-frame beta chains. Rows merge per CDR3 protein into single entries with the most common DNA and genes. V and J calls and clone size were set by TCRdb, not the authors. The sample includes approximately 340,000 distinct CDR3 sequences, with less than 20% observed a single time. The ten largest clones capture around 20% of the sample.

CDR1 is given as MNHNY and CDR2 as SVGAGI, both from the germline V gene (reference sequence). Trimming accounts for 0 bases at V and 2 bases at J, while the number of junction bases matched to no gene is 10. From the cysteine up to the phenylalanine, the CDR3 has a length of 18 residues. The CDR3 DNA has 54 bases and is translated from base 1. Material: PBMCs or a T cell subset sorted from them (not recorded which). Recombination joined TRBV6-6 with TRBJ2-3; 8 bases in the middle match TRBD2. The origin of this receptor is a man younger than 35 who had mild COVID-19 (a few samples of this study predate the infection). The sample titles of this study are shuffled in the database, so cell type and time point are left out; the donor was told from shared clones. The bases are TGTGCCAGCAGTTACTCGACGGTACTAGCGGAGATCACAGATACGCAGTATTTT. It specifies CASSYSTVLAEITDTQYF.